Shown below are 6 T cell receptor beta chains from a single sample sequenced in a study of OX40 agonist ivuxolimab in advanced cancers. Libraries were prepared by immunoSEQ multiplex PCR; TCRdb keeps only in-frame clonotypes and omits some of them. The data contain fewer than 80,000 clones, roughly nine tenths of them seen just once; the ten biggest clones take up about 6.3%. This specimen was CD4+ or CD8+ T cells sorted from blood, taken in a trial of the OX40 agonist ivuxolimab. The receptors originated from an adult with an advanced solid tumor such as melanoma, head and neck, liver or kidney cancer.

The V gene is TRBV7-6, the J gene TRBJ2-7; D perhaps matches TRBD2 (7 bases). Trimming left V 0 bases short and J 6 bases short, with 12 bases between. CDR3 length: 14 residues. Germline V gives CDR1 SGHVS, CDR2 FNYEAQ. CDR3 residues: CASSLASGGREQYF. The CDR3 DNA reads TGTGCCAGCAGCTTAGCATCGGGGGGCCGCGAGCAGTACTTC.

CDR3 protein: CASSPGTGVMETQYF. The CDR3 nucleotides read TGTGCCAGTAGTCCTGGGACAGGGGTAATGGAGACCCAGTACTTC. The V and J genes are TRBV19 and TRBJ2-5; 10 bases map to TRBD1. The germline CDR1 and CDR2 sequences are LNHDA and SQIVND (reference sequence). V was pared by 5 bases and J by 5 bases, with 8 bases of the junction left unmatched. The CDR3 is 15 residues long.

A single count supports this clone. CDR3 loop: CASSPTGVADTQYF. CDR3 bases: TGTGCCAGCTCACCAACAGGGGTGGCAGATACGCAGTATTTT. V usage is TRBV18 and J usage is TRBJ2-3; 7 positions match TRBD1. CDR3 length: 14 amino acids. In germline, CDR1 is KGHSH, CDR2 LQKENI. The V gene end was trimmed by 2 bases and the J gene end by 4 bases; junction bases not matched to a gene: 3.

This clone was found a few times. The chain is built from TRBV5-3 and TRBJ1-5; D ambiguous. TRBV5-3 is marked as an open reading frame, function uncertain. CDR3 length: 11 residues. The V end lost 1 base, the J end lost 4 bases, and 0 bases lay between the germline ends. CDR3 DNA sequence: TGTGCCAGAAGCTTGAATCAGCCCCAGCATTTT. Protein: CARSLNQPQHF.

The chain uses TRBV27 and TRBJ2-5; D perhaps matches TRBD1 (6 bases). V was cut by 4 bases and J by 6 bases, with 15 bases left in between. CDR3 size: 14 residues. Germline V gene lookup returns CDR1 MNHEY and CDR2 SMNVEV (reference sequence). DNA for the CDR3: TGTGCCAGCAGTTCGGGGACAATGATAAAGACCCAGTACTTC. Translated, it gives CASSSGTMIKTQYF.

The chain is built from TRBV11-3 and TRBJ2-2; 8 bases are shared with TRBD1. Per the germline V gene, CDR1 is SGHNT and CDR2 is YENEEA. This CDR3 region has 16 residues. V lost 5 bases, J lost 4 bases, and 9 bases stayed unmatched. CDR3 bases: TGTGCCAGCAGCCCAGGGGGCGCGGATATCACCGGGGAGCTGTTTTTT. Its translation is CASSPGGADITGELFF.